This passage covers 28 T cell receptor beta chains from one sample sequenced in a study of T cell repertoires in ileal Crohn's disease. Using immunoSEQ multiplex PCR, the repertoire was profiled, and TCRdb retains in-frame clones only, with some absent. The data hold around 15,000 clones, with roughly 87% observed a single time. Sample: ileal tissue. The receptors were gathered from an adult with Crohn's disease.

CDR3 in DNA: TGTGCCAGCAGCTTAGTCCAACAGCCTCAAGAGACCCAGTACTTC. It codes for CASSLVQQPQETQYF. The chain links TRBV7-9 to TRBJ2-5; no reliable D call. Germline V lookup: CDR1 SEHNR, CDR2 FQNEAQ (reference sequence). V was pared by 1 base and J by 2 bases, with 11 bases between. There are 15 residues in the CDR3. Full variable domain (rest looked up from reference TRBV7-9 and TRBJ2-5): DTGVSQNPRHKITKRGQNVTFRCDPISEHNRLYWYRQTLGQGPEFLTYFQNEAQLEKSRLLSDRFSAERPKGSFSTLEIQRTEQGDSAMYLCASSLVQQPQETQYFGPGTRLLVL.

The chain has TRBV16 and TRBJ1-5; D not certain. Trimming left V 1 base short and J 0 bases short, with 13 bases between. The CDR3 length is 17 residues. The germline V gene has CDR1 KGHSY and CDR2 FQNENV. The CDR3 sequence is CASSQLSVAGSNQPQHF. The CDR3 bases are TGTGCCAGCAGCCAATTGTCAGTTGCAGGTAGCAATCAGCCCCAGCATTTT.

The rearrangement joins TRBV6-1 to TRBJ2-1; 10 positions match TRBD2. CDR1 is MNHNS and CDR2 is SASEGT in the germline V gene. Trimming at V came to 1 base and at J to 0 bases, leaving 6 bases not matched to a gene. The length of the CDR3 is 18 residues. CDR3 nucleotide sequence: TGTGCCAGCAGTGAAGTTGTGGAGCGGGGGGGCTCCTACAATGAGCAGTTCTTC. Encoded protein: CASSEVVERGGSYNEQFF.

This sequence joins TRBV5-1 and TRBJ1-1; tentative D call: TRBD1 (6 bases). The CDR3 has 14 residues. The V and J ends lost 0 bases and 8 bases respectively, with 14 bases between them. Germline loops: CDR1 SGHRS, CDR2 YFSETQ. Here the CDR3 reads CASSLEGVRTEAFF. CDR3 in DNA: TGCGCCAGCAGCTTGGAGGGGGTGCGAACCGAAGCTTTCTTT.

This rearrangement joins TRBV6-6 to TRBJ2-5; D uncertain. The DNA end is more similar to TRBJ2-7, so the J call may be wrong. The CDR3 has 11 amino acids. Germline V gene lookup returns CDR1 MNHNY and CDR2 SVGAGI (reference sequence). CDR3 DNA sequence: TGTGCCAGCAGTTCCCGTCCCGAGCAGTACTTC. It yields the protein CASSSRPEQYF.

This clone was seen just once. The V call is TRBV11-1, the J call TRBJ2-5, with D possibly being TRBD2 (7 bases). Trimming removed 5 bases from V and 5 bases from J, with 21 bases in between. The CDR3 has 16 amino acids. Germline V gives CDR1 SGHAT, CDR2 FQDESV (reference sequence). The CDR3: CASSPSGRGGRETQYF. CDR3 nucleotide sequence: TGTGCCAGCAGCCCAAGTGGAAGGGGGGGCAGGGAGACCCAGTACTTC. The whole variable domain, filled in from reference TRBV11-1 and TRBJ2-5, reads EAEVAQSPRYKITEKSQAVAFWCDPISGHATLYWYRQILGQGPELLVQFQDESVVDDSQLPKDRFSAERLKGVDSTLKIQPAELGDSAMYLCASSPSGRGGRETQYFGPGTRLLVL.

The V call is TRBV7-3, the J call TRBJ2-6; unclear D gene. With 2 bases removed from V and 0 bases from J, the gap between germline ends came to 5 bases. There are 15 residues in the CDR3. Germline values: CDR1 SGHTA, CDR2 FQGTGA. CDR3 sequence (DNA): TGTGCCAGCAGCTTAGGCAGCTCTGGGGCCAACGTCCTGACTTTC. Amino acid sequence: CASSLGSSGANVLTF.

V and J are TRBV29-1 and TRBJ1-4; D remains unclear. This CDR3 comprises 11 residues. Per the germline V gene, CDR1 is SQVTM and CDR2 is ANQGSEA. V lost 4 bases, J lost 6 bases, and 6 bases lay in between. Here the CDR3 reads CSVAGDEKLFF. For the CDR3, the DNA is TGCAGCGTTGCGGGAGATGAAAAACTGTTTTTT.

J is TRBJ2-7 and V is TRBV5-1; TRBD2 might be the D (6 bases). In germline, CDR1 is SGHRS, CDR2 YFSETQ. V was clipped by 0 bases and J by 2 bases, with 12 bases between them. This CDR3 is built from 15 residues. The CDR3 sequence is CASSLAAGSAYEQYF. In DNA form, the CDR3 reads TGCGCCAGCAGCTTGGCGGCGGGGTCTGCCTACGAGCAGTACTTC.

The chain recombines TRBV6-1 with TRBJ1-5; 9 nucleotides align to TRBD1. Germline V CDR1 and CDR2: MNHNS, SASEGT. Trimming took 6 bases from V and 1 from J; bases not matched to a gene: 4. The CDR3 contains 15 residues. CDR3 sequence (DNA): TGTGCCAGCAGGGCGGGACAGGGAAGCAATCAGCCCCAGCATTTT. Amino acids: CASRAGQGSNQPQHF.

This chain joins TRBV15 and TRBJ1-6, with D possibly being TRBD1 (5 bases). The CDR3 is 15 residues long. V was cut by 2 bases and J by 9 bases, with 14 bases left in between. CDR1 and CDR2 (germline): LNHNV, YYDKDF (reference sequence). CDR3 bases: TGTGCCACCAGCAGACATAGGGGAGGGATTTCACCCCTCCACTTT. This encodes CATSRHRGGISPLHF.

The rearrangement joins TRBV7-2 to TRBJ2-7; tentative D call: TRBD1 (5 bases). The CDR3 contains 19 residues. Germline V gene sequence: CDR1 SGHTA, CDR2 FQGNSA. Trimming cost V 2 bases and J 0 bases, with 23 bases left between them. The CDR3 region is CASSLPATKNRRSSYEQYF. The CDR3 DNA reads TGTGCCAGCAGCTTACCTGCCACGAAGAACAGGAGAAGCTCCTACGAGCAGTACTTC.

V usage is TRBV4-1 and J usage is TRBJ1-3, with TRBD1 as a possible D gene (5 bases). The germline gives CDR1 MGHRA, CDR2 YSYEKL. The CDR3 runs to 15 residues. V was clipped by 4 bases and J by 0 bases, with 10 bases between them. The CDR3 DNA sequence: TGCGCCAGCAGCCCGGGGGGGAGCTCTGGAAACACCATATATTTT. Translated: CASSPGGSSGNTIYF.

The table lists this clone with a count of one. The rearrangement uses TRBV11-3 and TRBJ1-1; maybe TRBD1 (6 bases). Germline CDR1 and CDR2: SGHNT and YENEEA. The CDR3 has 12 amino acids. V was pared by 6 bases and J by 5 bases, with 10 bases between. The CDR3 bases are TGTGCCAGCAGTCAAGGGGGAACTGAAGCTTTCTTT. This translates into CASSQGGTEAFF.

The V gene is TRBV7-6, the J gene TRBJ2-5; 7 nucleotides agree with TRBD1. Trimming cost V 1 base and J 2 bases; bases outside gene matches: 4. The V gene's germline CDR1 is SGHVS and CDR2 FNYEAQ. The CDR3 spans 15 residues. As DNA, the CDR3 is TGTGCCAGCAGCTTAGAGACAGGGATACAAGAGACCCAGTACTTC. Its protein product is CASSLETGIQETQYF.

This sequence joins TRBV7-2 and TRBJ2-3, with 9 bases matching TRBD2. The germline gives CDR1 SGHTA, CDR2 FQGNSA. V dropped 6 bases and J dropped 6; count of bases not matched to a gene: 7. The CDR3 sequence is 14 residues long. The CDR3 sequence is CASRHGTSLDTQYF. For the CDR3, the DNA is TGTGCCAGCAGACACGGGACTAGCCTGGATACGCAGTATTTT.

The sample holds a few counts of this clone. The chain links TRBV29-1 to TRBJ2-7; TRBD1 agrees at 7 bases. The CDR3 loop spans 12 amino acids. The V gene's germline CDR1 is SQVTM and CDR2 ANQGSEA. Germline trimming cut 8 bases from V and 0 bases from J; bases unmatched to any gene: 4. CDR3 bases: TGCAGCTTCACAGGGGACTCCTACGAGCAGTACTTC. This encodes CSFTGDSYEQYF.

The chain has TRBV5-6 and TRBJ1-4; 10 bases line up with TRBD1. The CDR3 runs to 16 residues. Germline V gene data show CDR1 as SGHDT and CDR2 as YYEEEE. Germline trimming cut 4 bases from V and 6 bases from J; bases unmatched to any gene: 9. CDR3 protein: CASSGTDRGVYEKLFF. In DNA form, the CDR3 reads TGTGCCAGCAGCGGAACGGACAGGGGGGTTTATGAAAAACTGTTTTTT.

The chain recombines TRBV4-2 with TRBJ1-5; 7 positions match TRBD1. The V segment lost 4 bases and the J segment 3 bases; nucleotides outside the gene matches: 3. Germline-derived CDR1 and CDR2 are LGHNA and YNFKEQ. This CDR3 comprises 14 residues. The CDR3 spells CASSLGTDNQPQHF. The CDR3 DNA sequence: TGTGCCAGCAGCCTCGGGACAGACAATCAGCCCCAGCATTTT.

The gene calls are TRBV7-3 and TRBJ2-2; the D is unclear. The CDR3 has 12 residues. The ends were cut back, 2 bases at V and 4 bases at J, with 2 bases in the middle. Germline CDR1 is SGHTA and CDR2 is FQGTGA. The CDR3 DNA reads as TGTGCCAGCAGCTTACGCACCGGGGAGCTGTTTTTT. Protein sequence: CASSLRTGELFF.

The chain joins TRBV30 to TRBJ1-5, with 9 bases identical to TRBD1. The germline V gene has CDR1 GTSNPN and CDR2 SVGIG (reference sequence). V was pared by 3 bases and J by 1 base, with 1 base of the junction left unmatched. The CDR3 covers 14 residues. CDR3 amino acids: CAWSGQGSNQPQHF. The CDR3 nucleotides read TGTGCCTGGAGCGGACAGGGGAGCAATCAGCCCCAGCATTTT.

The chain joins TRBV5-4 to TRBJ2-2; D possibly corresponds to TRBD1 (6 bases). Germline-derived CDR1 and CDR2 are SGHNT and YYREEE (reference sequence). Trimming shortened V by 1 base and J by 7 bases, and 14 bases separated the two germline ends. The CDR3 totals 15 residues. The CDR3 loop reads CASSLSQGWGGELFF. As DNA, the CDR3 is TGTGCCAGCAGCTTGAGCCAGGGGTGGGGCGGGGAGCTGTTTTTT.

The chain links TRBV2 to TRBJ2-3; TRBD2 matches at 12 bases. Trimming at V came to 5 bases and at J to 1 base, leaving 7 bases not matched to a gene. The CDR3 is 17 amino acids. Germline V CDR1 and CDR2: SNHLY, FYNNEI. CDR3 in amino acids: CASSWTSGDFGTDTQYF. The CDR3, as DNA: TGTGCCAGCAGTTGGACTAGCGGGGACTTCGGCACAGATACGCAGTATTTT.

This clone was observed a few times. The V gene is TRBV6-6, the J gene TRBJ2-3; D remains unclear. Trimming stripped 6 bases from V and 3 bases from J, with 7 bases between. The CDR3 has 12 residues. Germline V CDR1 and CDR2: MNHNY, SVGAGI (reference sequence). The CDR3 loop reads CASSLPTDTQYF. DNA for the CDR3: TGTGCCAGCAGCCTACCAACAGATACGCAGTATTTT.

The CDR3 DNA follows: TGTGCCAGCAGCAGGGGGCCGGGGTACAATGAGCAGTTCTTC. It codes for CASSRGPGYNEQFF. The V and J genes are TRBV5-6 and TRBJ2-1, with 7 bases fitting TRBD1. Germline CDR1 reads SGHDT; CDR2 reads YYEEEE. This CDR3 is 14 amino acids long. Trimming removed 4 bases from V and 4 bases from J; junction bases left unmatched: 5.

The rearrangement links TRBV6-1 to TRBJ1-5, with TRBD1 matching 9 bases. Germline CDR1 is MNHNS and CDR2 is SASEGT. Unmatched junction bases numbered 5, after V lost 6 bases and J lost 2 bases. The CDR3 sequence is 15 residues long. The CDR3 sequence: CASRKDRGGNQPQHF. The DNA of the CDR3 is TGTGCCAGCAGGAAGGACAGGGGTGGCAATCAGCCCCAGCATTTT.

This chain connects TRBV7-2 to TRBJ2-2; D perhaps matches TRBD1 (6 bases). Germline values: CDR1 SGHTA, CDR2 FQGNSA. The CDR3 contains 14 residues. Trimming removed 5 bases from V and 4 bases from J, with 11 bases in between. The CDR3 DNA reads TGTGCCAGCAGCCCTGGACAGCTCACCGGGGAGCTGTTTTTT. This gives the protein CASSPGQLTGELFF. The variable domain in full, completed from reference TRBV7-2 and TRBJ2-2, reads GAGVSQSPSNKVTEKGKDVELRCDPISGHTALYWYRQSLGQGLEFLIYFQGNSAPDKSGLPSDRFSAERTGGSVSTLTIQRTQQEDSAVYLCASSPGQLTGELFFGEGSRLTVL.

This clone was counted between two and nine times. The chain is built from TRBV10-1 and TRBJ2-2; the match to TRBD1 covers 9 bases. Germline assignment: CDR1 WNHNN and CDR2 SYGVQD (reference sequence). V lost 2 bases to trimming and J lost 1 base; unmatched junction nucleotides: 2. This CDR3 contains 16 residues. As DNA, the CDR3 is TGCGCCAGCAGTGAGGGACAGGGGTTGAACACCGGGGAGCTGTTTTTT. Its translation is CASSEGQGLNTGELFF.